One and the same sample provided the 29 T cell receptor beta chains below, sequenced in a study of cytomegalovirus exposure and HLA in healthy donors. Use of 60 Vbeta and 13 Jbeta primers characterized the PCR. The method was immunoSEQ multiplex PCR; TCRdb's version includes in-frame clones alone and lacks a portion of them. This table has 160,000 or so clones, 60% to 80% appearing once. Sequencing input: PBMCs. Receptors originate from a male donor in good health and CMV-seronegative.

This rearrangement joins TRBV7-9 to TRBJ1-1, with TRBD1 identical over 9 bases. Trimming took 7 bases from V and 0 from J; bases not matched to a gene: 15. CDR1 is SEHNR and CDR2 is FQNEAQ in the germline V gene (reference sequence). The CDR3 runs to 18 residues. CDR3 coding DNA: TGTGCCAGCACCACCCCGGGGACAGGGACCGCTATGAACACTGAAGCTTTCTTT. Translation gives CASTTPGTGTAMNTEAFF.

The chain has TRBV10-3 and TRBJ1-2, with a possible D match to TRBD1 (5 bases). Germline V lookup: CDR1 ENHRY, CDR2 SYGVKD. Trimming took 8 bases from V and 1 from J, leaving 11 bases between them. The CDR3 covers 13 residues. For the CDR3, the DNA is TGTGCCATCCGGGGGACGGATAACTATGGCTACACCTTC. This sequence encodes CAIRGTDNYGYTF.

The chain employs TRBV30 and TRBJ2-2, with D possibly being TRBD2 (6 bases). V lost 5 bases to trimming and J lost 6 bases, with 25 bases between them. The CDR3 contains 17 residues. Germline assignment: CDR1 GTSNPN and CDR2 SVGIG (reference sequence). The CDR3 region has the DNA TGTGCCTGGGGTACCGGGACTTCGGTTTCGAGGTCCGGGGAGCTGTTTTTT. It is translated as CAWGTGTSVSRSGELFF.

This clone was counted only a few times. The chain joins TRBV4-3 to TRBJ2-5; 7 nucleotides match TRBD2. The CDR3 extends over 14 amino acids. J gave up 4 bases and V 4 bases, and 6 bases lay outside the gene matches. Germline CDR1 reads LGHNA; CDR2 reads YSLEER. The CDR3 here is CASSPPGGRETQYF. In DNA, the CDR3 is TGCGCCAGCAGCCCTCCGGGCGGGAGAGAGACCCAGTACTTC.

Details on this clone: A junction end diverges from the germline sequence, so it may reflect a read error. Other DNA sequences within the sample encode an identical CDR3. The CDR3 DNA reads TGCGCCAGCAGCCAAGATCGACAGGGGGATTCACCCCTCCACTTC. Its translation is CASSQDRQGDSPLHF. The V and J genes are TRBV4-1 and TRBJ1-6; 9 bases align to TRBD1. Germline lookup yields CDR1 MGHRA and CDR2 YSYEKL. The CDR3 contains 15 residues.

The chain combines TRBV11-1 with TRBJ1-2, with 8 positions matching TRBD1. J was trimmed by 7 bases and V by 5 bases; bases with no gene match: 9. Looked up from germline, CDR1 is SGHAT and CDR2 is FQDESV (reference sequence). This CDR3 has 14 residues. The CDR3 nucleotides read TGTGCCAGCAGCCCCGGGACAGGACTCTCTGGCTACACCTTC. Amino acid sequence: CASSPGTGLSGYTF.

This chain joins TRBV6-5 and TRBJ1-1, with 8 positions matching TRBD1. CDR1 and CDR2 from the germline V gene are MNHEY and SVGAGI. V dropped 5 bases and J dropped 1; count of bases not matched to a gene: 3. The CDR3 runs to 14 residues. The CDR3 sequence: CASSKTGENTEAFF. For the CDR3, the DNA is TGTGCCAGCAGTAAGACAGGGGAGAACACTGAAGCTTTCTTT.

This chain links TRBV7-9 with TRBJ2-7; unclear D gene. Trimming removed 9 bases at V and 2 bases at J, with 11 bases between. Germline lookup yields CDR1 SEHNR and CDR2 FQNEAQ (reference sequence). CDR3 length: 12 residues. The CDR3 DNA sequence: TGTGCCAGTGCGCTCCGAGCCTACGAGCAGTACTTC. This encodes CASALRAYEQYF.

This sequence joins TRBV7-2 and TRBJ2-5, with 10 bases identical to TRBD1. The V and J ends lost 2 bases and 5 bases, in that order; junction bases with no gene match: 14. Germline-derived CDR1 and CDR2 are SGHTA and FQGNSA. This CDR3 is built from 18 residues. The CDR3 sequence is CASSLMWGGTGAGETQYF. The CDR3 DNA follows: TGTGCCAGCAGCTTAATGTGGGGCGGGACAGGGGCCGGGGAGACCCAGTACTTC.

CDR3 protein: CASSIGDSGANVLTF. The CDR3 DNA reads TGTGCCAGTAGTATCGGGGACTCTGGGGCCAACGTCCTGACTTTC. The chain combines TRBV19 with TRBJ2-6; TRBD2 might be the D (5 bases). Trimming took 3 bases from V and 0 from J, leaving 6 bases between them. Germline V lookup: CDR1 LNHDA, CDR2 SQIVND (reference sequence). This CDR3 spans 15 amino acids.

The chain couples TRBV11-1 to TRBJ2-7; 8 nucleotides line up with TRBD2. This CDR3 region has 16 residues. The junction had 5 bases not matched to a gene; V was cut back by 1 base and J by 0 bases. Germline V lookup: CDR1 SGHAT, CDR2 FQDESV (reference sequence). The CDR3 is CASSLVVAGLSYEQYF. As DNA, the CDR3 is TGTGCCAGCAGCTTAGTGGTAGCGGGGCTCTCCTACGAGCAGTACTTC.

This clone was observed once. The gene calls are TRBV4-1 and TRBJ2-7, with a tentative D call TRBD1 (5 bases). Trimming took 5 bases from V and 0 from J, leaving 11 bases between them. Per the germline V gene, CDR1 is MGHRA and CDR2 is YSYEKL. There are 14 residues in the CDR3. DNA for the CDR3: TGCGCCAGCAGCGCAAGACAGAGCTCCTACGAGCAGTACTTC. This sequence encodes CASSARQSSYEQYF.

This clone was found once. The chain has TRBV6-5 and TRBJ1-4; 9 bases match TRBD1. This CDR3 is 16 amino acids long. The V and J ends lost 4 bases and 8 bases, in that order; junction bases with no gene match: 11. Germline loops: CDR1 MNHEY, CDR2 SVGAGI. CDR3 sequence (DNA): TGTGCCAGCAGTTCACATACAGGGGGCGCGGGGGAAAAACTGTTTTTT. This gives the protein CASSSHTGGAGEKLFF.

This clone was observed a few times. V and J are TRBV11-2 and TRBJ2-3; D is undetermined. CDR1 SGHAT and CDR2 FQNNGV come from the germline V gene. This CDR3 comprises 12 residues. Deletions cut 1 base from V and 6 bases from J, with 5 bases between. For the CDR3, the DNA is TGTGCCAGCAGCTTAGGTTATGATACGCAGTATTTT. Translating it yields CASSLGYDTQYF.

As regards this clone: The identical CDR3 is also encoded by other nucleotide sequences in the sample. The chain couples TRBV5-1 to TRBJ1-5; D not resolved. The germline CDR1 and CDR2 sequences are SGHRS and YFSETQ. The V and J ends lost 0 bases and 2 bases respectively, with 9 bases between them. The CDR3 contains 15 residues. The CDR3: CASSLAGMGNQPQHF. In DNA form, the CDR3 reads TGCGCCAGCAGCTTGGCGGGGATGGGCAATCAGCCCCAGCATTTT.

The sample holds one count of this clone. The CDR3 DNA sequence: TGTGCCAGCAGTTCCCCCGGGGGGTCTGTGATCACTGAAGCTTTCTTT. As protein: CASSSPGGSVITEAFF. The chain links TRBV28 to TRBJ1-1; a weak D match, TRBD1 (5 bases). The CDR3 is 16 residues long. V lost 4 bases and J 4 bases, leaving 19 bases between the germline ends. CDR1 MDHEN and CDR2 SYDVKM come from the germline V gene.

The gene calls are TRBV30 and TRBJ1-4, with 7 bases fitting TRBD1. The V segment lost 5 bases and the J segment 8 bases; nucleotides outside the gene matches: 8. The CDR3 covers 13 residues. Looked up from germline, CDR1 is GTSNPN and CDR2 is SVGIG (reference sequence). In DNA, the CDR3 is TGTGCCTGGGAGGATACAGGGGCGGAAAAACTGTTTTTT. Amino acid sequence: CAWEDTGAEKLFF.

In this sample, this clone turned up many times. The rearrangement links TRBV6-5 to TRBJ2-7; D may be TRBD1 (7 bases). Germline CDR1 is MNHEY and CDR2 is SVGAGI. V was pared by 5 bases and J by 2 bases, with 16 bases between. This CDR3 contains 15 residues. CDR3 bases: TGTGCCAGCAGTCTAAGACAGGGAGGCACCTACGAGCAGTACTTC. Translated, it gives CASSLRQGGTYEQYF.

V usage is TRBV7-3 and J usage is TRBJ2-3; a possible D gene is TRBD2 (7 bases). There are 15 residues in the CDR3. Germline CDR1 SGHTA, CDR2 FQGTGA. Trimming left V 0 bases short and J 2 bases short, with 9 bases between. The chain's CDR3 is CASSLTGGLTDTQYF. The CDR3 coding sequence is TGTGCCAGCAGCTTAACCGGGGGGCTCACAGATACGCAGTATTTT.

The chain employs TRBV9 and TRBJ2-1; 7 nucleotides match TRBD2. Per germline, CDR1 SGDLS and CDR2 YYNGEE. The CDR3 consists of 14 residues. With V trimmed by 2 bases and J by 3 bases, 2 bases remained unmatched. CDR3 DNA: TGTGCCAGCAGCGTCAGCGGGAACTACAATGAGCAGTTCTTC. This translates into CASSVSGNYNEQFF. Together with reference TRBV9 and TRBJ2-1, the CDR3 gives the full variable domain: DSGVTQTPKHLITATGQRVTLRCSPRSGDLSVYWYQQSLDQGLQFLIQYYNGEERAKGNILERFSAQQFPDLHSELNLSSLELGDSALYFCASSVSGNYNEQFFGPGTRLTVL.

The J gene is TRBJ1-5, the V gene TRBV7-2; D gene uncertain. Germline CDR1 reads SGHTA; CDR2 reads FQGNSA. V shed 5 bases and J shed 0 bases, with 5 bases lying between them. This CDR3 contains 13 residues. CDR3 protein: CASSAGSNQPQHF. The CDR3 nucleotides are TGTGCCAGCAGCGCAGGTAGCAATCAGCCCCAGCATTTT. Combining the CDR3 with reference TRBV7-2 and TRBJ1-5 gives the whole variable domain GAGVSQSPSNKVTEKGKDVELRCDPISGHTALYWYRQSLGQGLEFLIYFQGNSAPDKSGLPSDRFSAERTGGSVSTLTIQRTQQEDSAVYLCASSAGSNQPQHFGDGTRLSIL.

The chain is built from TRBV18 and TRBJ2-3; 7 bases align to TRBD2. This CDR3 region has 17 residues. V shed 2 bases and J 0 bases; nucleotides not matched to a gene: 8. The germline gives CDR1 KGHSH, CDR2 LQKENI. The CDR3 loop is CASSPRKAGPSTDTQYF. CDR3 bases: TGTGCCAGCTCACCAAGGAAAGCGGGACCTAGCACAGATACGCAGTATTTT.

This clone came up a few times. This chain uses TRBV19 with TRBJ1-5; possibly TRBD1 for D (6 bases). CDR3 length: 15 amino acids. V lost 6 bases, J lost 7 bases, and 19 bases lay in between. Germline CDR1 and CDR2: LNHDA and SQIVND (reference sequence). The CDR3 region has the DNA TGTGCCAGTAGGGTGGGCCGGGGGGCTGGGCAGCCCCAGCATTTT. Its protein product is CASRVGRGAGQPQHF.

The chain has TRBV7-6 and TRBJ2-7, with 8 bases lining up with TRBD1. The V gene end was trimmed by 4 bases and the J gene end by 2 bases; junction bases not matched to a gene: 4. This CDR3 region has 14 residues. Germline V gene sequence: CDR1 SGHVS, CDR2 FNYEAQ. The CDR3: CASSSTGGTYEQYF. The CDR3 DNA reads TGTGCCAGCAGCTCTACAGGGGGTACCTACGAGCAGTACTTC.

The rearrangement links TRBV5-1 to TRBJ2-2, with D possibly being TRBD1 (5 bases). Germline lookup yields CDR1 SGHRS and CDR2 YFSETQ. The CDR3 is made up of 14 amino acids. Deletions cut 2 bases from V and 4 bases from J, with 9 bases between. The CDR3 loop is CASSLSGFTGELFF. In DNA form, the CDR3 reads TGCGCCAGCAGCTTATCAGGGTTCACCGGGGAGCTGTTTTTT. The full variable domain, completed using reference TRBV5-1 and TRBJ2-2, is KAGVTQTPRYLIKTRGQQVTLSCSPISGHRSVSWYQQTPGQGLQFLFEYFSETQRNKGNFPGRFSGRQFSNSRSEMNVSTLELGDSALYLCASSLSGFTGELFFGEGSRLTVL.

This clone was seen a single time. The CDR3 nucleotides read TGTGCCAGCAGCTTAAAGCAAACCGCTGAAAAACTGTTTTTT. It yields the protein CASSLKQTAEKLFF. This sequence joins TRBV7-9 and TRBJ1-4; D gene unclear. Germline lookup yields CDR1 SEHNR and CDR2 FQNEAQ (reference sequence). Deletions cut 2 bases from V and 7 bases from J, with 11 bases between. The CDR3 has 14 amino acids.

The genes are TRBV4-3 and TRBJ2-3; 11 bases line up with TRBD2. V gave up 4 bases and J gave up 3 bases; unmatched junction bases: 3. Germline V gives CDR1 LGHNA, CDR2 YSLEER. The CDR3 extends over 15 amino acids. CDR3 DNA sequence: TGCGCCAGCAGCCTTCTAGCGGGAGGAACAGATACGCAGTATTTT. Residues: CASSLLAGGTDTQYF.

The gene calls are TRBV28 and TRBJ1-1; 7 bases agree with TRBD1. This CDR3 contains 16 residues. Trimming cost V 4 bases and J 6 bases; bases outside gene matches: 14. Germline-derived CDR1 and CDR2 are MDHEN and SYDVKM. The CDR3 protein is CASSSGAYGQVPEAFF. For the CDR3, the DNA is TGTGCCAGCAGTTCCGGAGCCTACGGACAGGTCCCTGAAGCTTTCTTT.

The chain uses TRBV9 and TRBJ2-5; tentative D call: TRBD2 (6 bases). The V gene's germline CDR1 is SGDLS and CDR2 YYNGEE. The CDR3 consists of 15 residues. V was cut by 0 bases and J by 5 bases, with 14 bases left in between. The DNA of the CDR3 is TGTGCCAGCAGCGTAGCTGTCGGGGGAAGGGAGACCCAGTACTTC. Encoded protein: CASSVAVGGRETQYF.